The sequence of this TCR beta chain was determined in a study of T-cell reconstitution after alpha-beta-depleted transplantation in children. Preparing the TCRbeta library involved the use of unique molecular identifiers. TCRdb re-derived calls from the PCR reads in MiXCR, one entry per CDR3 protein. The repertoire holds 300,000 or so distinct CDR3 sequences, with 23% as singletons. This clonotype has at least ten counts. Its cognate antigen is unknown. General study results and limits: T-cell numbers and diversity, one year after transplant, stemmed largely from T cells that were newly produced. Some patients showed high day-60 TCRbeta diversity, which derived from surviving recipient T cells and thymic progenitors. By about two months after transplant, alpha-beta T cells reportedly arose from several hundred graft clones that had expanded.

Between the trimmed V and J ends, which lost 0 bases and 4 bases, there was a span of 12 bases. This CDR3 is built from 15 residues. Sequenced here: PBMCs, mostly from graft donor cells, sampled 180 days after TCRalphabeta/CD19-depleted stem cell transplant. This chain links TRBV12-3 or TRBV12-4 with TRBJ1-2, with D possibly matching TRBD1 (5 bases). The clonotype was recovered from a male patient younger than 18 who had a stem cell transplant for acute lymphoblastic leukemia, so the T cells may come from the graft donor. CDR3 residues: CASSLARQLAYGYTF. For the CDR3, the DNA is TGTGCCAGCAGTTTAGCGAGACAGCTTGCCTATGGCTACACCTTC.